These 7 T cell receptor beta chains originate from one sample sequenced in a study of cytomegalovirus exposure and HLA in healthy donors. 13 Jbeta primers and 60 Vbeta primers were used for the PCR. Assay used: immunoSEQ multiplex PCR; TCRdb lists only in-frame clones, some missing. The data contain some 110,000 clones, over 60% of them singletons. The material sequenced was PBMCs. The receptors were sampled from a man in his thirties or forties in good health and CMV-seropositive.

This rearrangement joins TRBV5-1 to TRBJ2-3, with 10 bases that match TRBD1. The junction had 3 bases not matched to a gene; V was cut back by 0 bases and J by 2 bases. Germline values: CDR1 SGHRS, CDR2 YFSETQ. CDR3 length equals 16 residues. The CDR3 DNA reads TGCGCCAGCAGCTTGGCAGGGACAGGGGTCACAGATACGCAGTATTTT. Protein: CASSLAGTGVTDTQYF.

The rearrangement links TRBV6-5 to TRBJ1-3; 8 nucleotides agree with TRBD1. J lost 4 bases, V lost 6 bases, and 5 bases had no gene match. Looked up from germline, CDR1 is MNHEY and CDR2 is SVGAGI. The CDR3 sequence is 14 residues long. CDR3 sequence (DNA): TGTGCCAGCAGCCCCAGGGGGCTGGGAAACACCATATATTTT. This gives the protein CASSPRGLGNTIYF.

CDR3 sequence (DNA): TGTGCCAGCAGCTTGGACGGGGGGGGGTCCTACTATGGCTACACCTTC. Translation: CASSLDGGGSYYGYTF. The rearrangement joins TRBV5-4 to TRBJ1-2, with D perhaps TRBD1 (5 bases). Germline V gene lookup returns CDR1 SGHNT and CDR2 YYREEE (reference sequence). V lost 0 bases to trimming and J lost 3 bases, with 15 bases between them. The CDR3 length is 16 residues.

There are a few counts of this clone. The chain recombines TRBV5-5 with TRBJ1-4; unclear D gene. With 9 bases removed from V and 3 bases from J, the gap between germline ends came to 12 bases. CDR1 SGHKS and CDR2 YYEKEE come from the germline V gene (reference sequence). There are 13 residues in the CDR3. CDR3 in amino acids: CAMAGGPNEKLFF. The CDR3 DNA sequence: TGTGCCATGGCGGGAGGTCCTAATGAAAAACTGTTTTTT.

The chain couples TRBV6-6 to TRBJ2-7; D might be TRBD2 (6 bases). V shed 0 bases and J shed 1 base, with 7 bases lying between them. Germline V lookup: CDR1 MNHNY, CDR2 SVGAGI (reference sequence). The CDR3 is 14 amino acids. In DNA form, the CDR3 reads TGTGCCAGCAGTTACTCGGGGGGTTCCTACGAGCAGTACTTC. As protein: CASSYSGGSYEQYF.

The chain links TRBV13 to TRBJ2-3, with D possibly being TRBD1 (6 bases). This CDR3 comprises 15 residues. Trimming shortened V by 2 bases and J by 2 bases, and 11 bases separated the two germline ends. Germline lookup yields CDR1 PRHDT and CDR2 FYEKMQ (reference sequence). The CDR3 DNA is TGTGCCAGCAGCTTAAACAGGGAAAACACAGATACGCAGTATTTT. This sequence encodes CASSLNRENTDTQYF. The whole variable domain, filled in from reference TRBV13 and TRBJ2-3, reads AAGVIQSPRHLIKEKRETATLKCYPIPRHDTVYWYQQGPGQDPQFLISFYEKMQSDKGSIPDRFSAQQFSDYHSELNMSSLELGDSALYFCASSLNRENTDTQYFGPGTRLTVL.

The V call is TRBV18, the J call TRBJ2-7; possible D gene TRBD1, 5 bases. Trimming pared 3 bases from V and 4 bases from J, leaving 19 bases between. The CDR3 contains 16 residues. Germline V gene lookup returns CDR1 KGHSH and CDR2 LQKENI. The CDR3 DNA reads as TGTGCCAGCTCACCGGATAGGGGCCGCCGCATTTACGAGCAGTACTTC. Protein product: CASSPDRGRRIYEQYF.